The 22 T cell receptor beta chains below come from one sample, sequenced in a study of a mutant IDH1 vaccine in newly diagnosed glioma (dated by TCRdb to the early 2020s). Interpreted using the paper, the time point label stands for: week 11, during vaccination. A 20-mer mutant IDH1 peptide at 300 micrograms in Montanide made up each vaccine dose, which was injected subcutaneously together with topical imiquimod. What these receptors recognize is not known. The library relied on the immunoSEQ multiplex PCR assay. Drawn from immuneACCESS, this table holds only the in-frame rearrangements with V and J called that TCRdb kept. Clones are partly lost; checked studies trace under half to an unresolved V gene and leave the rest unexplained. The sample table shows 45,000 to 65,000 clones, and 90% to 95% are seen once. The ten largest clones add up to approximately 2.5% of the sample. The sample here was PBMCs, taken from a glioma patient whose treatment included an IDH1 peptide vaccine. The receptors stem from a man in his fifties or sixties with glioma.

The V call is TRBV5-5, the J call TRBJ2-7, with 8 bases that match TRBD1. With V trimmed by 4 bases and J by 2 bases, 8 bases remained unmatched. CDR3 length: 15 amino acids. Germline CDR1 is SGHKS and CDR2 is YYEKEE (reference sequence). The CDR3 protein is CASSNRQGKPYEQYF. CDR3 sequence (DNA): TGTGCCAGCAGCAACCGACAGGGGAAACCCTACGAGCAGTACTTC.

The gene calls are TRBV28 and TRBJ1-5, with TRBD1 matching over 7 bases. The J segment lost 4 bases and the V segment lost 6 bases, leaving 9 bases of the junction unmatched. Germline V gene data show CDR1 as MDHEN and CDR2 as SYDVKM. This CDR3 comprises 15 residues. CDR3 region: CASSPTGALNQPQHF. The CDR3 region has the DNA TGTGCCAGCAGCCCAACAGGGGCCCTAAATCAGCCCCAGCATTTT.

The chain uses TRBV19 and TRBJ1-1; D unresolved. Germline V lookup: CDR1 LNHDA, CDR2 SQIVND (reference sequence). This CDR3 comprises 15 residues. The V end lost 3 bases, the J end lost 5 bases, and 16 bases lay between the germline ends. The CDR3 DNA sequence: TGTGCCAGTAGTATCCGGGCTCCGGGAGGGACTGAAGCTTTCTTT. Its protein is CASSIRAPGGTEAFF.

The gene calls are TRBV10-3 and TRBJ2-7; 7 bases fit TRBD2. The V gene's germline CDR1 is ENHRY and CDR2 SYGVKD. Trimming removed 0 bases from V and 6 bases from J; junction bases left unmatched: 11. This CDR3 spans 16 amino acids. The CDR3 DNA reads TGTGCCATCAGTGAGTCGAAGGTGGCGGGGGTAGGCGAGCAGTACTTC. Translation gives CAISESKVAGVGEQYF.

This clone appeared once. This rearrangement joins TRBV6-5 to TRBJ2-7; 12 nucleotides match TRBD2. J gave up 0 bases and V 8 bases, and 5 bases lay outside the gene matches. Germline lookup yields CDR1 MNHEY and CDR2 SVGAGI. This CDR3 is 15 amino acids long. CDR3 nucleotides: TGTGCCAGCGCCGGACTAGCGGGGTCCTCCTACGAGCAGTACTTC. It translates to CASAGLAGSSYEQYF.

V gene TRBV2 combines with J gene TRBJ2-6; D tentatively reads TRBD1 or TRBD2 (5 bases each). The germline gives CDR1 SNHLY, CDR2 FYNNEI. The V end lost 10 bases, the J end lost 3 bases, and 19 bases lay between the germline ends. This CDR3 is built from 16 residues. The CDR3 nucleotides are TGTGCCACCCTTGGACTCCAGGGTTTTGGGGCCAACGTCCTGACTTTC. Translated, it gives CATLGLQGFGANVLTF.

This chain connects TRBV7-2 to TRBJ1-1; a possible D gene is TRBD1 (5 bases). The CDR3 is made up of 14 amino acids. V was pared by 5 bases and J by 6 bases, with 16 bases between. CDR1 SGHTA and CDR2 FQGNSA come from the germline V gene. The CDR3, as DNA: TGTGCCAGCAGCAGACGCAGGGACCAGGCTGAAGCTTTCTTT. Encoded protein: CASSRRRDQAEAFF.

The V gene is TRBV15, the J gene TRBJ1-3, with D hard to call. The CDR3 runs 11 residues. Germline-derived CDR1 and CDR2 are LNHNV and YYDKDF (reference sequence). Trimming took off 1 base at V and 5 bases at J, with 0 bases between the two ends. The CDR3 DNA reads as TGTGCCACCAGCAGAGGAAACACCATATATTTT. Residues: CATSRGNTIYF.

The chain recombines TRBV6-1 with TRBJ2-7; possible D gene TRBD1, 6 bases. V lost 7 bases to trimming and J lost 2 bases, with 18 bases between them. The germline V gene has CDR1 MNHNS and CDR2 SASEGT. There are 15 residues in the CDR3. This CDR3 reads CASTLLWTAAYEQYF. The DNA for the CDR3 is TGTGCCAGCACACTGCTTTGGACAGCGGCCTACGAGCAGTACTTC.

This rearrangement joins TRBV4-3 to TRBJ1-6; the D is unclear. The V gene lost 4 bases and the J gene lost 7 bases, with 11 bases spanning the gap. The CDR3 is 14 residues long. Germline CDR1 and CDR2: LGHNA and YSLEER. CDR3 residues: CASSPQVINSPLHF. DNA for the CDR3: TGCGCCAGCAGCCCCCAGGTTATCAATTCACCCCTCCACTTT.

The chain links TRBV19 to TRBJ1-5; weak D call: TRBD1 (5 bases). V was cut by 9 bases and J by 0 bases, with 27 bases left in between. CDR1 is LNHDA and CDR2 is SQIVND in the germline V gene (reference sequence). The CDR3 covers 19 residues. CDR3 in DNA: TGTGCCAGGGGGCCAGGGACCCTACGACCTCATTATAGCAATCAGCCCCAGCATTTT. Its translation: CARGPGTLRPHYSNQPQHF.

The CDR3 coding sequence is TGTGCCAGCAACCCATGGGGGGCTGAAAAACTGTTTTTT. This gives the protein CASNPWGAEKLFF. The V call is TRBV6-6, the J call TRBJ1-4; a possible D gene is TRBD1 (6 bases). Per germline, CDR1 MNHNY and CDR2 SVGAGI (reference sequence). This CDR3 comprises 13 residues. Trimming shortened V by 7 bases and J by 7 bases, and 13 bases separated the two germline ends.

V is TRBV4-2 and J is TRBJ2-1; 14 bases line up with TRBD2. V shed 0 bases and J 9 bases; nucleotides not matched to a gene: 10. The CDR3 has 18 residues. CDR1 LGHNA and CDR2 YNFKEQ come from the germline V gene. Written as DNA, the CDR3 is TGTGCCAGCAGCCAAGAAGTGGGACTAGCGGGAGATGGTTCTGAGCAGTTCTTC. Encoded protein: CASSQEVGLAGDGSEQFF.

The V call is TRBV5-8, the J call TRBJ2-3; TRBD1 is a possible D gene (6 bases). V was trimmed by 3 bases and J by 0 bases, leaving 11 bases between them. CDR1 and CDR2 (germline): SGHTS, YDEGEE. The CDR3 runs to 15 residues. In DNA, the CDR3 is TGTGCCAGCAGCTCCGGGACAAGGAGCACAGATACGCAGTATTTT. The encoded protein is CASSSGTRSTDTQYF.

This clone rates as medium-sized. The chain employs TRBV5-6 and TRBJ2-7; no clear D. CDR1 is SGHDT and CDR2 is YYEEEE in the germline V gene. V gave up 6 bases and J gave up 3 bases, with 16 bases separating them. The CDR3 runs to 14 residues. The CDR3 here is CASTRDQTFYEQYF. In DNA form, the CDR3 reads TGTGCCAGCACTCGAGACCAGACGTTCTACGAGCAGTACTTC.

For the CDR3, the DNA is TGTGCCAGCAGCTTGGACAGTAGCACAGATACGCAGTATTTT. It codes for CASSLDSSTDTQYF. This chain connects TRBV5-5 to TRBJ2-3; D not resolved. This CDR3 is 14 amino acids long. Trimming pared 0 bases from V and 0 bases from J, leaving 5 bases between. CDR1 is SGHKS, CDR2 YYEKEE, per germline (reference sequence). Supplemented by reference TRBV5-5 and TRBJ2-3, the full variable domain reads DAGVTQSPTHLIKTRGQQVTLRCSPISGHKSVSWYQQVLGQGPQFIFQYYEKEERGRGNFPDRFSARQFPNYSSELNVNALLLGDSALYLCASSLDSSTDTQYFGPGTRLTVL.

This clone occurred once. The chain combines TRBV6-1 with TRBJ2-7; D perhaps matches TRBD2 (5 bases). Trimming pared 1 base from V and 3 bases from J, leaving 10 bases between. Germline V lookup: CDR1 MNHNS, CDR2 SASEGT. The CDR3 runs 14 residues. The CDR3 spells CASSEERHRYEQYF. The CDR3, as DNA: TGTGCCAGCAGTGAAGAGCGGCATCGCTACGAGCAGTACTTC.

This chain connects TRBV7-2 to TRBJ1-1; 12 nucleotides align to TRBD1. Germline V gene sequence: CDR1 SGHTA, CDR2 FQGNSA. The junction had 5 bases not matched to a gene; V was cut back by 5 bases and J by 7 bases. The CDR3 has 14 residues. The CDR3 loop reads CASSPGQGAFEAFF. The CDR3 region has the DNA TGTGCCAGCAGCCCGGGACAGGGGGCGTTTGAAGCTTTCTTT.

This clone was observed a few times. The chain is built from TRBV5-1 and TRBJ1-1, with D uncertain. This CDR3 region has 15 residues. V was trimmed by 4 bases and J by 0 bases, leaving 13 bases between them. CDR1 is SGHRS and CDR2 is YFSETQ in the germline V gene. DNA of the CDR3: TGCGCCAGCAGCCCCTCGATCGGGTTGAACACTGAAGCTTTCTTT. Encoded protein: CASSPSIGLNTEAFF.

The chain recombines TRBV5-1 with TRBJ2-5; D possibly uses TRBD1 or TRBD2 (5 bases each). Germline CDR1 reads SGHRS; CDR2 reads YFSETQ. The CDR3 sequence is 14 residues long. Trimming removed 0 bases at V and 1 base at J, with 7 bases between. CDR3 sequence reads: CASSLAGGQETQYF. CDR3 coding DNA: TGCGCCAGCAGCTTGGCTGGGGGCCAAGAGACCCAGTACTTC.

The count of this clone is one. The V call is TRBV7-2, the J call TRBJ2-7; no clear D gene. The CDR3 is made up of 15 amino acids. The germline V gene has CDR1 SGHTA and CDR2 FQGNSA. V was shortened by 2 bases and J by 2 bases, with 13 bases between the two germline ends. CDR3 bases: TGTGCCAGCAGCTTACTGGCAGGCGATACCTACGAGCAGTACTTC. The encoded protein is CASSLLAGDTYEQYF.

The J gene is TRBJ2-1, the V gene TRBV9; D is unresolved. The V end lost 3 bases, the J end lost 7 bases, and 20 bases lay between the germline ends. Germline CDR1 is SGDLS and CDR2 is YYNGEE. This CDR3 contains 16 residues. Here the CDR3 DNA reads TGTGCCAGCAGCGAAACGGGCTTCCCAAGGTCTAATGAGCAGTTCTTC. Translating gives CASSETGFPRSNEQFF.